This paragraph covers one T cell receptor (beta chain) sequence. Its specificity is not known. The germline gives CDR1 DFQATT, CDR2 SNEGSKA (reference sequence). The CDR3 runs to 15 residues. V was trimmed by 2 bases and J by 3 bases, leaving 11 bases between them. The record originates from a study of blood T cells in healthy people across ages. Study-wide results and limits: Significant beta diversity loss was already apparent by age roughly 40, declining roughly linearly. Comparison with aged donors showed that long-lived donors had more naive CD4+ cells and higher diversity.

Alongside a J-beta primer mix, a sample-barcoded 5' primer served in a second PCR lasting roughly 6 to 11 cycles. Each cDNA molecule received a tag from a template-switch adaptor that had 12 random nucleotides. MiXCR was run by TCRdb on the 5' RACE reads, yielding one entry per CDR3 protein. The data show about 1.8 million distinct CDR3 sequences, around 48% seen once. The sample was blood. The rearrangement uses TRBV20-1 and TRBJ1-6, with D tentatively TRBD1 (5 bases). This receptor was identified in a woman aged 40 to 55 in good health. The CDR3 bases are TGCAGTGCTAGACAGGGAGAATTCTATAATTCACCCCTCCACTTT. As protein: CSARQGEFYNSPLHF.